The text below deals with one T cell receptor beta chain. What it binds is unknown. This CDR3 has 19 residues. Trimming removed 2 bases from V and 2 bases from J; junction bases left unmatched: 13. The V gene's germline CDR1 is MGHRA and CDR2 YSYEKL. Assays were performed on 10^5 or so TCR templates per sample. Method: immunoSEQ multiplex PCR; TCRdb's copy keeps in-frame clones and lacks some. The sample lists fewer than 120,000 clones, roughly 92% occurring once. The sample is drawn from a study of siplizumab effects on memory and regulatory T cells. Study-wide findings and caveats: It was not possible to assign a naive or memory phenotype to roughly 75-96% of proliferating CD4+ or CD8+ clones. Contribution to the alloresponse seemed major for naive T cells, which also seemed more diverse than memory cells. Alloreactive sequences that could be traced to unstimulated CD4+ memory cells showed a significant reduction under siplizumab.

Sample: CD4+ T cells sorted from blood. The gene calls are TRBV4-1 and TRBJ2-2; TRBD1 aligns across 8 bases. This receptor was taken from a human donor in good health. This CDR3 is CASSQNFGTGAANTGELFF. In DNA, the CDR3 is TGCGCCAGCAGCCAAAACTTTGGGACAGGAGCCGCCAACACCGGGGAGCTGTTTTTT.